This T cell receptor beta chain was sequenced in a study of T-cell memory formation after mild COVID-19. The CDR3 has 12 amino acids. The germline V and J ends were trimmed by 7 bases and 4 bases, with 11 bases remaining between them. Looked up from germline, CDR1 is MNHNS and CDR2 is SASEGT. In the case of this clonotype: Its specificity is not known.

The 5'RACE method, run with constant-segment primers, produced TCR alpha and TCR beta cDNA libraries (carrying sample barcodes and UMIs). TCRdb re-analysed the 5' RACE reads in MiXCR, keeping a single row per CDR3 protein. The table includes roughly 170,000 distinct CDR3 sequences, about a fifth detected once. Study findings and constraints: Mostly located in CM and EM were contracting CD4+ clones, with contracting CD8+ clones located in EMRA. Certain responding clones were present in pre-infection memory, suggesting participation of cross-reactive memory. Contracting clones from day 15 to 85 showed balanced CD4/CD8; later expanders favored CD4+.

This TCR derives from a man between 18 and 29 years old who had mild COVID-19 (a few samples of this study predate the infection). Cell type and time point are not known. The chain has TRBV6-1 and TRBJ2-7; D call uncertain. The material sequenced was PBMCs or a T cell subset sorted from them (not recorded which). The CDR3 region is CASTEGRYEQYF. The CDR3 DNA is TGTGCCAGCACCGAAGGACGGTACGAGCAGTACTTC.